The clone carrying this TCR beta chain was observed a handful of times. As yet, its antigen is unknown. Germline loops: CDR1 MDHEN, CDR2 SYDVKM. The CDR3 contains 14 residues. With V trimmed by 5 bases and J by 7 bases, 6 bases remained unmatched. Expressed TCRB transcripts were sequenced after all isolated RNA was converted to cDNA. Method: immunoSEQ multiplex PCR; TCRdb's copy keeps in-frame clones and lacks some. The sample consists of about 270,000 clones, over 11% of them appearing once. The record originates from a study of beta chain features in type 1 diabetes. General study findings and limits: Sequencing used cDNA, and cells with high TCR expression could therefore be over-represented. TCRB CDR3 length was moderately but significantly reduced in all four CD4+ subsets of Type 1 diabetes patients.

The source of this sequence is a man aged 30-40 years with type 1 diabetes. This chain connects TRBV28 to TRBJ2-1; 9 nucleotides align to TRBD1. The sample was naive CD4+ T cells from blood. CDR3 coding DNA: TGTGCCAGCAGTCCGGGACAGGGCACAAATGAGCAGTTCTTC. It is translated as CASSPGQGTNEQFF.